This T cell receptor beta chain is from a study of T cells in Graves' hyperthyroidism and ophthalmopathy. For the study at large: Upon initial diagnosis and before any treatment, peripheral blood was collected. Study results and caveats: Most expanded thyroid clonotypes above 0.001 recurred in blood. Separating ophthalmopathy from stable hyperthyroidism was achieved by a 13 V-J model.

This clonotype was counted between two and nine times. Its antigen remains unknown. The cohort's ophthalmopathy patients, a group with duration under 3 months, had a Clinical Activity Score of at least 3 and a NOSPECS grade of at least 4. What was amplified from RNA transcripts were TCR beta CDR3 regions. Primed by the HTBI set, a first-round RT-PCR was run on the TCR CDR3. One entry per CDR3 protein results from TCRdb running MiXCR on the multiplex PCR reads. The sample shows hundreds of thousands of distinct CDR3 sequences, roughly 14% of them seen only once. Germline loops: CDR1 MGHRA, CDR2 YSYEKL. CDR3 length equals 13 residues. V lost 1 base and J lost 15; bases outside the gene matches: 6.

The clonotype originates from a woman between 40 and 50 years old with Graves' ophthalmopathy. Sequenced material: blood. The V and J genes are TRBV4-1 and TRBJ1-6; 7 bases agree with TRBD1. CDR3 DNA sequence: TGCGCCAGCAGCCAAGGACAGGGAGAACTCCTCCACTTT. Protein: CASSQGQGELLHF.